The 2 T cell receptor beta chains listed next were all sequenced from one sample in a study of OX40 agonist ivuxolimab in advanced cancers. The method was immunoSEQ multiplex PCR; TCRdb's version includes in-frame clones alone and lacks a portion of them. The data show 40,000 to 45,000 clones, with 86% seen just once and 9.5% to 13% held by the top ten. The sample here was CD4+ or CD8+ T cells sorted from blood, taken in a trial of the OX40 agonist ivuxolimab. The receptors stem from an adult with an advanced solid tumor such as melanoma, head and neck, liver or kidney cancer.

CDR3 residues: CASSSPRGPNPNEQFF. The CDR3 DNA reads TGTGCCAGCAGCTCCCCCAGAGGACCAAACCCCAATGAGCAGTTCTTC. V gene TRBV11-2 combines with J gene TRBJ2-1, with D unresolved. The V gene lost 4 bases and the J gene lost 6 bases, with 19 bases spanning the gap. The germline CDR1 and CDR2 sequences are SGHAT and FQNNGV. CDR3 length: 16 residues.

The V gene is TRBV6-4, the J gene TRBJ1-1; D uncertain. V was shortened by 8 bases and J by 2 bases, with 15 bases between the two germline ends. There are 14 residues in the CDR3. Germline CDR1 MRHNA, CDR2 SNTAGT. CDR3 nucleotide sequence: TGTGCCAGCTCGATCAGCCCTACAAACACTGAAGCTTTCTTT. Its protein is CASSISPTNTEAFF.